A single sample gave rise to the 17 T cell receptor beta chains below, sequenced in a study of cytomegalovirus exposure and HLA in healthy donors. The PCR used 60 Vbeta and 13 Jbeta primers. Sequenced by immunoSEQ multiplex PCR; TCRdb stores in-frame clones only, minus some. The sample shows 100,000 to 150,000 clones, roughly a tenth of them seen only once. Sequenced sample: PBMCs. The receptors here all came from a young woman in good health and CMV-seropositive.

This clone showed up just a few times. This rearrangement joins TRBV7-2 to TRBJ1-5, with D hard to call. Trimming stripped 7 bases from V and 7 bases from J, with 11 bases between. Germline assignment: CDR1 SGHTA and CDR2 FQGNSA. This CDR3 is 12 amino acids long. CDR3 sequence reads: CASNFSGQPQHF. The CDR3 region has the DNA TGTGCCAGCAACTTTTCGGGGCAGCCCCAGCATTTT.

This clone was detected only a few times. The rearrangement joins TRBV2 to TRBJ1-2, with no clear D. The germline V gene encodes CDR1 SNHLY and CDR2 FYNNEI. The CDR3 sequence is 10 residues long. The V gene lost 9 bases and the J gene lost 1 base, with 3 bases spanning the gap. DNA for the CDR3: TGTGCCAGTATTAACTATGGCTACACCTTC. It yields the protein CASINYGYTF. The full variable domain, with the rest looked up from reference TRBV2 and TRBJ1-2, is EPEVTQTPSHQVTQMGQEVILRCVPISNHLYFYWYRQILGQKVEFLVSFYNNEISEKSEIFDDQFSVERPDGSNFTLKIRSTKLEDSAMYFCASINYGYTFGSGTRLTVV.

V gene TRBV25-1 combines with J gene TRBJ1-2, with D possibly being TRBD1 (5 bases). With 5 bases removed from V and 4 bases from J, the gap between germline ends came to 11 bases. Germline CDR1 reads MGHDK; CDR2 reads SYGVNS. This CDR3 contains 13 residues. The CDR3 bases are TGTGCCAGCAGTAGGGACTTACTCTATGGCTACACCTTC. Protein: CASSRDLLYGYTF.

DNA for the CDR3: TGTGCCAGCTCCGGGGTTGGGGGGGCCAACGTCCTGACTTTC. This codes for CASSGVGGANVLTF. This chain links TRBV7-3 with TRBJ2-6; TRBD2 is a possible D gene (5 bases). Germline V lookup: CDR1 SGHTA, CDR2 FQGTGA. The CDR3 runs 14 residues. With 8 bases removed from V and 4 bases from J, the gap between germline ends came to 12 bases.

V and J are TRBV6-5 and TRBJ1-6; D is ambiguous. Trimming removed 8 bases from V and 10 bases from J, with 9 bases in between. This CDR3 comprises 11 residues. Germline CDR1 MNHEY, CDR2 SVGAGI. The CDR3 DNA reads as TGTGCCAGCCGGGGAGCCTCACCCCTCCACTTT. It specifies CASRGASPLHF.

The chain recombines TRBV29-1 with TRBJ2-1; 7 bases match TRBD2. This CDR3 comprises 12 residues. With 2 bases clipped from V and 12 bases from J, the junction kept 7 bases outside the gene matches. Looked up from germline, CDR1 is SQVTM and CDR2 is ANQGSEA. This CDR3 reads CSVEMGGRPQFF. The CDR3 DNA follows: TGCAGCGTTGAAATGGGGGGGAGGCCGCAGTTCTTC.

This clone was picked up a small number of times. The rearrangement joins TRBV28 to TRBJ1-2, with D unclear. Germline CDR1 MDHEN, CDR2 SYDVKM. This CDR3 region has 14 residues. Trimming removed 5 bases from V and 3 bases from J, with 13 bases in between. The chain's CDR3 is CASSPEPEYYGYTF. The CDR3 DNA reads TGTGCCAGCAGTCCCGAACCGGAGTACTATGGCTACACCTTC.

The chain uses TRBV30 and TRBJ1-1, with unresolved D. Germline V gene data show CDR1 as GTSNPN and CDR2 as SVGIG (reference sequence). The V end lost 0 bases, the J end lost 4 bases, and 9 bases lay between the germline ends. The CDR3 has 13 residues. This chain's CDR3 is CAWSVAEGTEAFF. The DNA of the CDR3 is TGTGCCTGGAGTGTAGCCGAGGGCACTGAAGCTTTCTTT.

The rearrangement uses TRBV11-3 and TRBJ2-3; 8 nucleotides align to TRBD1. Germline CDR1 reads SGHNT; CDR2 reads YENEEA. This CDR3 has 14 amino acids. V lost 1 base to trimming and J lost 8 bases; unmatched junction nucleotides: 5. CDR3 loop: CASSLARGLRTQYF. Here the CDR3 DNA reads TGTGCCAGCAGCTTAGCCAGGGGGCTTCGTACGCAGTATTTT.

The chain employs TRBV28 and TRBJ1-2, with TRBD1 matching over 8 bases. V lost 7 bases and J lost 6; bases outside the gene matches: 10. Germline CDR1 reads MDHEN; CDR2 reads SYDVKM. The CDR3 runs to 14 residues. Written as DNA, the CDR3 is TGTGCCAGCATTACGCAGGGGGCTTCCAATGGCTACACCTTC. Its translation: CASITQGASNGYTF.

CDR3: CASSFLPGGLYEQYF. In DNA, the CDR3 is TGCGCCAGCAGCTTTTTGCCAGGGGGCCTCTACGAGCAGTACTTC. The rearrangement links TRBV5-1 to TRBJ2-7, with 8 bases lining up with TRBD1. The V gene end was trimmed by 2 bases and the J gene end by 3 bases; junction bases not matched to a gene: 7. Germline V gives CDR1 SGHRS, CDR2 YFSETQ. The CDR3 sequence is 15 residues long.

This clone has a handful of counts. The chain joins TRBV14 to TRBJ2-3; D gene uncertain. This CDR3 has 18 residues. Germline V lookup: CDR1 SGHDN, CDR2 FVKESK. Deletions cut 0 bases from V and 2 bases from J, with 18 bases between. CDR3 sequence reads: CASSQEKLGLAPTDTQYF. The DNA for the CDR3 is TGTGCCAGCAGCCAAGAGAAATTGGGCCTCGCCCCCACAGATACGCAGTATTTT. Together with reference TRBV14 and TRBJ2-3, the CDR3 gives the full variable domain: EAGVTQFPSHSVIEKGQTVTLRCDPISGHDNLYWYRRVMGKEIKFLLHFVKESKQDESGMPNNRFLAERTGGTYSTLKVQPAELEDSGVYFCASSQEKLGLAPTDTQYFGPGTRLTVL.

The chain recombines TRBV4-1 with TRBJ2-7, with D perhaps matching TRBD2 (6 bases). Trimming pared 0 bases from V and 3 bases from J, leaving 12 bases between. The CDR3 has 15 residues. The germline V gene encodes CDR1 MGHRA and CDR2 YSYEKL. CDR3 sequence reads: CASSQEEGKVYEQYF. CDR3 nucleotide sequence: TGCGCCAGCAGCCAAGAGGAGGGAAAGGTCTACGAGCAGTACTTC.

There are a few counts of this clone. The genes are TRBV4-1 and TRBJ2-3, with 7 nucleotides matching TRBD2. Per the germline V gene, CDR1 is MGHRA and CDR2 is YSYEKL. CDR3 length equals 16 residues. The V segment lost 4 bases and the J segment 1 base; nucleotides outside the gene matches: 8. The CDR3 region is CASSLGEGQRTDTQYF. The CDR3 coding sequence is TGCGCCAGCAGCCTAGGGGAGGGGCAGCGCACAGATACGCAGTATTTT.

The CDR3 region is CASSGWQSEQFF. In DNA form, the CDR3 reads TGTGCCAGCAGCGGGTGGCAGTCTGAGCAGTTCTTC. The rearrangement links TRBV6-6 to TRBJ2-1, with D unclear. V lost 6 bases and J lost 9, with 12 bases in between. The germline V gene encodes CDR1 MNHNY and CDR2 SVGAGI (reference sequence). The CDR3 is 12 amino acids.

This clone has just a few counts. The chain employs TRBV19 and TRBJ1-5; tentatively, D is TRBD1 (5 bases). The V gene's germline CDR1 is LNHDA and CDR2 SQIVND (reference sequence). The CDR3 covers 13 residues. With 2 bases removed from V and 4 bases from J, the gap between germline ends came to 6 bases. For the CDR3, the DNA is TGTGCCAGTAGTATAAGGGGTAATCAGCCCCAGCATTTT. Translating gives CASSIRGNQPQHF.

This chain joins TRBV6-4 and TRBJ2-2; D uncertain. Germline loops: CDR1 MRHNA, CDR2 SNTAGT. This CDR3 region has 10 residues. V was cut by 10 bases and J by 5 bases, with 5 bases left in between. The CDR3 is CATETGELFF. The CDR3 DNA follows: TGTGCCACCGAGACCGGGGAGCTGTTTTTT.